The rows below give T cell receptor beta chains drawn from one sample of a study of technical replicates of blood from several donors. Here immunoSEQ multiplex PCR was the method, and the copy in TCRdb shows in-frame clones only, minus some. This sample has about 100,000 clones, with under 97% found just once. The sample was T cells isolated from PBMCs. The receptors were gathered from a human donor in good health. Each CDR3 is given with its conserved first and last residue. A D gene is named only where the DNA matches it firmly. Where a row states a size, it is once, few, many or the class of an expanded clone; other rows omit it.

>NA|once|TRBJ2-7|TRBV14
CASSPGTLNEQYF
TGTGCCAGCAGCCCAGGAACACTTAACGAGCAGTACTTC
>TRBD2|NA|TRBJ2-1|TRBV2
CASSNLGSGTSVGDEQFF
TGTGCCAGCAGTAACCTGGGATCCGGGACTAGCGTCGGCGATGAGCAGTTCTTC
>TRBD1|NA|TRBJ1-4|TRBV5-1
CASSKTGTDLTTNEKLFF
TGCGCCAGCAGCAAAACCGGGACAGATCTAACAACTAATGAAAAACTGTTTTTT
>TRBD2|NA|TRBJ2-1|TRBV5-6
CASSLRGSGGSYNEQFF
TGTGCCAGCAGCTTGCGTGGTAGCGGGGGTTCCTACAATGAGCAGTTCTTC
>TRBD2|NA|TRBJ2-3|TRBV5-4
CASSLGAGGWADTQYF
TGTGCCAGCAGCTTGGGCGCGGGGGGGTGGGCAGATACGCAGTATTTT
>TRBD1|once|TRBJ1-2|TRBV6-4
CASSDSIRGLDGYTF
TGTGCCAGCAGTGACTCGATCAGGGGGCTCGATGGCTACACCTTC
>NA|NA|TRBJ2-7|TRBV7-9
CASRIDEQYF
TGTGCCAGCAGGATAGACGAGCAGTACTTC
>NA|NA|TRBJ1-5|TRBV23-1
CASICQPQHF
TGCGCCAGCATCTGTCAGCCCCAGCATTTT
>TRBD1|NA|TRBJ1-1|TRBV2
CASRGQGTEAFF
TGTGCCAGCAGAGGACAGGGGACTGAAGCTTTCTTT
>TRBD1|NA|TRBJ2-1|TRBV6-1
CASSEVDRGFYEQFF
TGTGCCAGCAGTGAAGTCGACAGGGGATTTTATGAGCAGTTCTTC
>NA|NA|TRBJ2-1|TRBV7-3
CASSLGRALAHNEQFF
TGTGCCAGCAGCCTTGGGCGAGCCCTCGCCCACAATGAGCAGTTCTTC
>NA|NA|TRBJ2-7|TRBV27
CASRKQGTYEQYF
TGTGCCAGCAGGAAACAGGGAACCTACGAGCAGTACTTC
>NA|NA|TRBJ1-1|TRBV29-1
CSAPLNTEAFF
TGCAGCGCCCCGTTAAACACTGAAGCTTTCTTT
>TRBD1|once|TRBJ2-4|TRBV29-1
CSVRDRGKNIQYF
TGCAGCGTCCGGGACAGGGGGAAGAACATTCAGTACTTC
>NA|NA|TRBJ1-1|TRBV7-2
CASSPLPGGTEAFF
TGTGCCAGCAGCCCCCTTCCCGGGGGCACTGAAGCTTTCTTT
>NA|NA|TRBJ2-4|TRBV27
CASSPPFGIQYF
TGTGCCAGCAGTCCCCCTTTCGGCATTCAGTACTTC
>NA|once|TRBJ1-4|TRBV11-2
CASSHPWGPWGEKLFF
TGTGCCAGCAGCCACCCATGGGGGCCATGGGGTGAAAAACTGTTTTTT